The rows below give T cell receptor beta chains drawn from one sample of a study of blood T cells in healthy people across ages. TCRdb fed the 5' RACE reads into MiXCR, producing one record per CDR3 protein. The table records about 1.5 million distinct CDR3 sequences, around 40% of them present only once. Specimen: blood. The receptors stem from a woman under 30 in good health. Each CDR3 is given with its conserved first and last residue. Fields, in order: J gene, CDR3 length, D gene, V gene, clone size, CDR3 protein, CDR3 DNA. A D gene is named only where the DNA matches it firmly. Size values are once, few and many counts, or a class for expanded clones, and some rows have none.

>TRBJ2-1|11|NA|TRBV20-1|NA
CSARATREQFF
TGCAGTGCTAGAGCGACTAGAGAGCAGTTCTTC
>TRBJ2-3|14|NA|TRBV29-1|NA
CSVEGDGGTDTQYF
TGCAGCGTTGAAGGGGACGGAGGCACAGATACGCAGTATTTT
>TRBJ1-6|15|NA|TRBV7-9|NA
CASSLSRGSNSPLHF
TGTGCCAGCAGCTTGTCGAGAGGTTCTAATTCACCCCTCCACTTT
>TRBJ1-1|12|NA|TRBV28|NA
CASRQRVTEAFF
TGTGCCAGCAGACAAAGGGTCACTGAAGCTTTCTTT
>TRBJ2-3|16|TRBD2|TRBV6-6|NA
CASSPQLAGRGNTQYF
TGTGCCAGCAGTCCCCAGCTAGCGGGCCGAGGGAATACGCAGTATTTT
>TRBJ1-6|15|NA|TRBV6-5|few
CASSQGSGYNSPLHF
TGTGCCAGCAGTCAGGGTTCGGGATATAATTCACCCCTCCACTTT
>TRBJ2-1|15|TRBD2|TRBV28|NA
CASTPSGRQYNEQFF
TGTGCCAGCACTCCCAGCGGGAGGCAGTACAATGAGCAGTTCTTC
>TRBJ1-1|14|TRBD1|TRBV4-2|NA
CASSQVEGATEAFF
TGTGCCAGCAGCCAAGTGGAGGGGGCCACTGAAGCTTTCTTT
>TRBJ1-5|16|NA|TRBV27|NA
CASSLWGGNSNQPQHF
TGTGCCAGCAGTTTATGGGGGGGGAATAGCAATCAGCCCCAGCATTTT
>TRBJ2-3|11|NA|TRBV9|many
CASSPSGTQYF
TGTGCCAGCAGCCCCTCGGGAACGCAGTATTTT
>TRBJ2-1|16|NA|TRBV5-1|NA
CASSSSGPSAGNEQFF
TGCGCCAGCAGCAGTTCAGGACCTTCCGCAGGGAATGAGCAGTTCTTC